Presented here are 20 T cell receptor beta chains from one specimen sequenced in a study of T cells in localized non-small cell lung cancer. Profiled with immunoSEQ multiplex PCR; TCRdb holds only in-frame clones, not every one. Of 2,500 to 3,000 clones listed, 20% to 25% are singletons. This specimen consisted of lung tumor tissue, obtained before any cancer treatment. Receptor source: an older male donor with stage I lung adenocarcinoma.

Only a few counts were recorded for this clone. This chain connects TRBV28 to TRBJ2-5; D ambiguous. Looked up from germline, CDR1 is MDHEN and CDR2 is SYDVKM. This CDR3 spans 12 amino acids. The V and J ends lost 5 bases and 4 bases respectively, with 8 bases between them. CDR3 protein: CASSTNRETQYF. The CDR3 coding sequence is TGTGCCAGCAGTACCAACAGAGAGACCCAGTACTTC.

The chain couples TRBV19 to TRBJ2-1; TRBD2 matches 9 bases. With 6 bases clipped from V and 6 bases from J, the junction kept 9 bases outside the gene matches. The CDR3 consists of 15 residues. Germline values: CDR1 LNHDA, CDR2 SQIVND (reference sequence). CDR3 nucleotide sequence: TGTGCCAGTAGGGGGACTAGCAAACCTCCCAATGAGCAGTTCTTC. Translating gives CASRGTSKPPNEQFF.

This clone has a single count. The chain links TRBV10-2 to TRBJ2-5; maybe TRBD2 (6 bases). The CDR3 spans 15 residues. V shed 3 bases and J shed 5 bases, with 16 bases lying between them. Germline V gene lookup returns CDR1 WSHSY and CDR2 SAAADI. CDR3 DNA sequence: TGCGCCAGCAGTGATAGGGGACTCGACGGGGAGACCCAGTACTTC. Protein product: CASSDRGLDGETQYF.

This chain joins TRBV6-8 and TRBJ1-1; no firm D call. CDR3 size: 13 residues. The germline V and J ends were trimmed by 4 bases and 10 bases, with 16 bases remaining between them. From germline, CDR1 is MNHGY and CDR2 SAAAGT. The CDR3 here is CASSFRGLDRAFF. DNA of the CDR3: TGTGCCAGCAGTTTTCGAGGGTTGGATCGAGCTTTCTTT.

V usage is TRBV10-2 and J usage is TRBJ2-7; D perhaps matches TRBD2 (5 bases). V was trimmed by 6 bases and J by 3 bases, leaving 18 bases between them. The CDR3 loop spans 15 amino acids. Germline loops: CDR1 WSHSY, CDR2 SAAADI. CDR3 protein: CASRMGVRANYEQYF. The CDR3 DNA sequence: TGCGCCAGCAGGATGGGAGTTAGGGCTAACTACGAGCAGTACTTC.

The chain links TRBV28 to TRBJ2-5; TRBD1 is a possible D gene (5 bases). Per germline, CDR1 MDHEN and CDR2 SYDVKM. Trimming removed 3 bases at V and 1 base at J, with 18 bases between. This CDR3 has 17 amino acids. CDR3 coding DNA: TGTGCCAGCAGTTTCCCCATCGGCGACAGAATCCAAGAGACCCAGTACTTC. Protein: CASSFPIGDRIQETQYF.

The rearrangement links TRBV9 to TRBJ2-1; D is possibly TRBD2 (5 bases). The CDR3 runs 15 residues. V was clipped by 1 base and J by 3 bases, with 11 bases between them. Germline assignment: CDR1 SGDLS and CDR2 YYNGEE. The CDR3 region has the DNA TGTGCCAGCAGCGTATCGAGCGGTTTCTACAATGAGCAGTTCTTC. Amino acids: CASSVSSGFYNEQFF.

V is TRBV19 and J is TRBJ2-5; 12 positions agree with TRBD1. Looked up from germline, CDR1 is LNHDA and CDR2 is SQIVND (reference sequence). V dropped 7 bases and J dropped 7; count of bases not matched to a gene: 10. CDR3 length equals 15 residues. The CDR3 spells CASNKQGQGAGTQYF. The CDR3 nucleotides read TGTGCCAGTAACAAACAGGGACAGGGGGCAGGGACCCAGTACTTC.

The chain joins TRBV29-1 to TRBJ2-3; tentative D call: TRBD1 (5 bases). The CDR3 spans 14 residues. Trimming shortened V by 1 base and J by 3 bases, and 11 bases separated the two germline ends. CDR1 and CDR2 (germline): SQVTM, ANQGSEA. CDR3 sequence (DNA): TGCAGCGTTGAAGGGACATGGTCGACAGATACGCAGTATTTT. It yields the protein CSVEGTWSTDTQYF.

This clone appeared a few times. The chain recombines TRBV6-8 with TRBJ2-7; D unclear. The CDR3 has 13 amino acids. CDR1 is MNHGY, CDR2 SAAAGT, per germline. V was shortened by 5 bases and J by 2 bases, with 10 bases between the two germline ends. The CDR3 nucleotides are TGTGCCAGCAGTCCGACTGGAGCCTACGAGCAGTACTTC. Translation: CASSPTGAYEQYF.

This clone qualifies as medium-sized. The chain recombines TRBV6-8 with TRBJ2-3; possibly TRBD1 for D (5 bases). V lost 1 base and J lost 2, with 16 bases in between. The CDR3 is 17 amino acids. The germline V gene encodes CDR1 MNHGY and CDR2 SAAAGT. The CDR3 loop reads CASSYWGGRAPTDTQYF. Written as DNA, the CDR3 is TGTGCCAGCAGTTACTGGGGCGGAAGGGCCCCCACAGATACGCAGTATTTT.

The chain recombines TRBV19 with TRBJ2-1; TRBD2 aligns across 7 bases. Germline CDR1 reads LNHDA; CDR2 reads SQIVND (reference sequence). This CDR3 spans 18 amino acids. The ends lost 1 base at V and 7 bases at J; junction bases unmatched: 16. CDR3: CASSIALLSGGGRNEQFF. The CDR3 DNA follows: TGTGCCAGTAGTATAGCCCTCCTATCGGGCGGGGGAAGAAATGAGCAGTTCTTC. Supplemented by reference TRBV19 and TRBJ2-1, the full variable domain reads DGGITQSPKYLFRKEGQNVTLSCEQNLNHDAMYWYRQDPGQGLRLIYYSQIVNDFQKGDIAEGYSVSREKKESFPLTVTSAQKNPTAFYLCASSIALLSGGGRNEQFFGPGTRLTVL.

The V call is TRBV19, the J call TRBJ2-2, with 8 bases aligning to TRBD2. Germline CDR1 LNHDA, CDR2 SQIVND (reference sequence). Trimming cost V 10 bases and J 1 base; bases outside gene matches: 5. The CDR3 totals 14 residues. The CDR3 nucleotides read TGTGCCACCGGGACTAGGAGGAACACCGGGGAGCTGTTTTTT. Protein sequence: CATGTRRNTGELFF.

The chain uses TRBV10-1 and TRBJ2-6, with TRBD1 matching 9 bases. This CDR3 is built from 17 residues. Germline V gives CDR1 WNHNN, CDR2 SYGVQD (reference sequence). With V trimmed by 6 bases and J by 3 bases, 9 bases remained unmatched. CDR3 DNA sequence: TGCGCCAGCAGCCTGGGACAGGGAGACTTTGGGGCCAACGTCCTGACTTTC. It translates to CASSLGQGDFGANVLTF.

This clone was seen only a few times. Here the CDR3 DNA reads TGTGCCAGCAGTGAAGGCTACGAGCAGTACTTC. It specifies CASSEGYEQYF. The chain is built from TRBV6-7 and TRBJ2-7, with no clear D. TRBV6-7 counts as an open reading frame of uncertain function. The length of the CDR3 is 11 residues. V lost 5 bases, J lost 3 bases, and 5 bases lay in between.

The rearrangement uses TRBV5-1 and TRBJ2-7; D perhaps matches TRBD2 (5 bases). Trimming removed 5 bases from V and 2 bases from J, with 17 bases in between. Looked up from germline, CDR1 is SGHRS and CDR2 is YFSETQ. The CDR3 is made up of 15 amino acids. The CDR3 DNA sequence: TGCGCCAGCAGTATTTCCGGGGATTTCACCTACGAGCAGTACTTC. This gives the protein CASSISGDFTYEQYF.

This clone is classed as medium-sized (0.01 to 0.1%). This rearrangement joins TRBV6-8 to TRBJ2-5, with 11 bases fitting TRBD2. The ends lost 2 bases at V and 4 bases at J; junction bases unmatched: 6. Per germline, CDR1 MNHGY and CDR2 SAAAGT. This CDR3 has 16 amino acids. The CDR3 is CASSYLAGGWAETQYF. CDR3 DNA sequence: TGTGCCAGCAGTTACCTAGCGGGAGGTTGGGCAGAGACCCAGTACTTC.

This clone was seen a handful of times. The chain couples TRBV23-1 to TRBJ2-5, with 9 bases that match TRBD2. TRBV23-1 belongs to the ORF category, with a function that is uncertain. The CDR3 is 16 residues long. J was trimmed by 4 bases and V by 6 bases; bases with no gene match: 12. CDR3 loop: CASSQDQGGGAETQYF. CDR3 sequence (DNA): TGCGCCAGCAGCCAAGATCAGGGCGGGGGGGCAGAGACCCAGTACTTC.

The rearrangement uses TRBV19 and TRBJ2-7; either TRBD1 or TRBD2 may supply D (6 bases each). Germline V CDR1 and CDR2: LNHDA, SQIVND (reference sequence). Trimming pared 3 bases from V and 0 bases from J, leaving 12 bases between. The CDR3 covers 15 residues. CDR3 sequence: CASSMLWGASYEQYF. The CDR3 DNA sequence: TGTGCCAGTAGTATGTTGTGGGGGGCCTCCTACGAGCAGTACTTC. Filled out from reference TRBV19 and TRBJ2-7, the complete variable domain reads DGGITQSPKYLFRKEGQNVTLSCEQNLNHDAMYWYRQDPGQGLRLIYYSQIVNDFQKGDIAEGYSVSREKKESFPLTVTSAQKNPTAFYLCASSMLWGASYEQYFGPGTRLTVT.

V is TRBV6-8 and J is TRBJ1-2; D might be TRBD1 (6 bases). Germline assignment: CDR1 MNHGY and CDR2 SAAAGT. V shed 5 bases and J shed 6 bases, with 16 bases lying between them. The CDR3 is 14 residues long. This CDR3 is CASSRGPEVDGYTF. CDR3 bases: TGTGCCAGCAGTCGGGGGCCGGAGGTGGATGGCTACACCTTC.